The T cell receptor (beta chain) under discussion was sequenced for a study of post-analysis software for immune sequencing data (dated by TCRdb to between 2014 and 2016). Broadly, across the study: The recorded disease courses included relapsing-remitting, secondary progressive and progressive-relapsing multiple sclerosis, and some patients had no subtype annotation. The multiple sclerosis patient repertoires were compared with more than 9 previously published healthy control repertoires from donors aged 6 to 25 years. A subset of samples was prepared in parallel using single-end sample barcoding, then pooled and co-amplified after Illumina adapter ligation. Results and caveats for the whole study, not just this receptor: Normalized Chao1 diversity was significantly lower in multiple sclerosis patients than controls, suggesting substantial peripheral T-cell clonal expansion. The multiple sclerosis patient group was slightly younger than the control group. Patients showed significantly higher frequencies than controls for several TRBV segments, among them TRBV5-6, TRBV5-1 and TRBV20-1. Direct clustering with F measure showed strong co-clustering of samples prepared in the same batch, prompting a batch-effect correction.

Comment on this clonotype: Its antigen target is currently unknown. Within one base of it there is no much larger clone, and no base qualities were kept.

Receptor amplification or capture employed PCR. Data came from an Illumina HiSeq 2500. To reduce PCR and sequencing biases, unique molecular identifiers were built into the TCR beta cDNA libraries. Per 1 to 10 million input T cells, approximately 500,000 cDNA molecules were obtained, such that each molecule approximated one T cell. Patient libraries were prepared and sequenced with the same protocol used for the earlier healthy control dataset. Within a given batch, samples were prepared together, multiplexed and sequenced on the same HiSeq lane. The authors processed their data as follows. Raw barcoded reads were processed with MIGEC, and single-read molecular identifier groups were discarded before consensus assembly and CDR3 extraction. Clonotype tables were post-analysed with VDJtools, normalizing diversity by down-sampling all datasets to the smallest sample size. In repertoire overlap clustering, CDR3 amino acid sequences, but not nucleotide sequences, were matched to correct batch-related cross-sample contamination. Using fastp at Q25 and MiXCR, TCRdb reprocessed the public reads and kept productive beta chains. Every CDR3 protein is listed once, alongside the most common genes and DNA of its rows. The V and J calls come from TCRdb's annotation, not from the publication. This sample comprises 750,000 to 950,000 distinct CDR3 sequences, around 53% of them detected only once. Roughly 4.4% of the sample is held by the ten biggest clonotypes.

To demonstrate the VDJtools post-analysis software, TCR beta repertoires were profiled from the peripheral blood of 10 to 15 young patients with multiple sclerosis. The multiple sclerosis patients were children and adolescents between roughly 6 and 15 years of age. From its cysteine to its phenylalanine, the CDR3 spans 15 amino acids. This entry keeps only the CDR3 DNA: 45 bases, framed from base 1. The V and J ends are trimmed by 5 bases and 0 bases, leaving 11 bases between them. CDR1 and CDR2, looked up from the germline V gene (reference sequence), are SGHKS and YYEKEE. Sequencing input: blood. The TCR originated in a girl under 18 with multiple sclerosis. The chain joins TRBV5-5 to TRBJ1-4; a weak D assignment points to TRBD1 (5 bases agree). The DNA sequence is TGTGCCAGCAGAAGACAGCTTGCAACTAATGAAAAACTGTTTTTT. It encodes CASRRQLATNEKLFF.